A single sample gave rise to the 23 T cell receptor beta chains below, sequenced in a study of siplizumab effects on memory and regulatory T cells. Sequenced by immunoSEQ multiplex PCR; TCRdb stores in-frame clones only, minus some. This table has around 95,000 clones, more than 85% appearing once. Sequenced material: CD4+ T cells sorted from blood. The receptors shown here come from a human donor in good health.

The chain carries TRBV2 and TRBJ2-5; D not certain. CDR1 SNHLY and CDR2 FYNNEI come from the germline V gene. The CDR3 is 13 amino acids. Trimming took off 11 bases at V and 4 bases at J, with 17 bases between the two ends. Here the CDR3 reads CAGLRNPGETQYF. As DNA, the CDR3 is TGTGCCGGCCTTCGGAACCCTGGAGAGACCCAGTACTTC.

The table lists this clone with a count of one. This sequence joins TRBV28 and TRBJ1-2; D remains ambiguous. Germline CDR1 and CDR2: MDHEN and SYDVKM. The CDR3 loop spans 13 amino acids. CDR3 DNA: TGTGCTACGACGGAGACAACTAACTATGGCTACACCTTC. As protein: CATTETTNYGYTF.

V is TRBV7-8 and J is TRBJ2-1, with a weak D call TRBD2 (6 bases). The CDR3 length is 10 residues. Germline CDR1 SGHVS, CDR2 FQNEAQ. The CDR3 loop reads CAKEGNEQFF. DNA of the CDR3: TGTGCGAAGGAGGGCAATGAGCAGTTCTTC.

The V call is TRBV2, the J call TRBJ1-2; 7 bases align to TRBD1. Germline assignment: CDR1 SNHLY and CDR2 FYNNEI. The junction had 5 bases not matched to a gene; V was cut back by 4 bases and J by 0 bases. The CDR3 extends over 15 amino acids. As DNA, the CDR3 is TGTGCCAGCAGTGGACAGGGTCTAGCTAACTATGGCTACACCTTC. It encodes CASSGQGLANYGYTF.

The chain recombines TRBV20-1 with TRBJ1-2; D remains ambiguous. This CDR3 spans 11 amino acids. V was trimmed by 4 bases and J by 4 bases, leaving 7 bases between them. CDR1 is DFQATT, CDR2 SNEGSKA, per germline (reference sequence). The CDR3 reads CSANSPYGYTF. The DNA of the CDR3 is TGCAGTGCTAATTCACCCTATGGCTACACCTTC.

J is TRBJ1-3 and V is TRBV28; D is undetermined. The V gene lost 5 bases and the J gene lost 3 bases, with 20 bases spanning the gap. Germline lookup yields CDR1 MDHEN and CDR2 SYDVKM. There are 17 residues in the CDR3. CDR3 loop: CASSPRGRAGFGNTIYF. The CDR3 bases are TGTGCCAGCAGTCCTCGAGGCCGGGCGGGTTTTGGAAACACCATATATTTT.

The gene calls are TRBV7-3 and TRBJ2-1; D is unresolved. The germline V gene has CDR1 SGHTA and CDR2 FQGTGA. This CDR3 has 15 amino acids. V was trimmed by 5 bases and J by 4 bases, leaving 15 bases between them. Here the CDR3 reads CASSPAAWQYNEQFF. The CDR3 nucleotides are TGTGCCAGCAGCCCCGCCGCGTGGCAATACAATGAGCAGTTCTTC.

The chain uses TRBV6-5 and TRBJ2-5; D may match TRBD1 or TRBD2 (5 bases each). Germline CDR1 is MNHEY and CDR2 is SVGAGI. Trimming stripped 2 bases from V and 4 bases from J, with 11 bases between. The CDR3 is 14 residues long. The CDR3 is CASSYRHGGETQYF. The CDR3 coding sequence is TGTGCCAGCAGTTACCGACATGGGGGAGAGACCCAGTACTTC.

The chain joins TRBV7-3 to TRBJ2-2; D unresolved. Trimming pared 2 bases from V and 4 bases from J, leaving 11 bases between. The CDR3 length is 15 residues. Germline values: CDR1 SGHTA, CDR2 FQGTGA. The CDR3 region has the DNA TGTGCCAGCAGCTTAGTTGTGGCTAGCACCGGGGAGCTGTTTTTT. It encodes CASSLVVASTGELFF.

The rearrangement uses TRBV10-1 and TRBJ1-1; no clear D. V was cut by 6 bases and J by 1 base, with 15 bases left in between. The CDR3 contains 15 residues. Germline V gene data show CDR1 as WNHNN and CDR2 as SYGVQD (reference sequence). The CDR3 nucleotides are TGCGCCAGCAGAGGATGGACCGACTGGAACACTGAAGCTTTCTTT. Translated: CASRGWTDWNTEAFF.

CDR3 residues: CASSRGQSSGNTIYF. In DNA, the CDR3 is TGTGCCAGTAGTAGGGGACAGAGCTCTGGAAACACCATATATTTT. The chain has TRBV19 and TRBJ1-3, with 7 bases matching TRBD1. This CDR3 region has 15 residues. V gave up 4 bases and J gave up 0 bases; unmatched junction bases: 3. Germline V CDR1 and CDR2: LNHDA, SQIVND (reference sequence).

CDR3 protein: CASKLAGGLQETQYF. DNA for the CDR3: TGTGCCAGCAAACTAGCGGGGGGGCTACAAGAGACCCAGTACTTC. The chain has TRBV5-4 and TRBJ2-5; 13 positions agree with TRBD2. The CDR3 has 15 amino acids. J was trimmed by 2 bases and V by 6 bases; bases with no gene match: 4. The V gene's germline CDR1 is SGHNT and CDR2 YYREEE (reference sequence).

CDR3 residues: CASSLEGTGNEQFF. Here the CDR3 DNA reads TGTGCCAGCAGCTTAGAGGGGACAGGGAATGAGCAGTTCTTC. This chain joins TRBV11-3 and TRBJ2-1, with 9 bases aligning to TRBD1. In germline, CDR1 is SGHNT, CDR2 YENEEA. Trimming at V came to 0 bases and at J to 7 bases, leaving 1 base not matched to a gene. This CDR3 is 14 amino acids long.

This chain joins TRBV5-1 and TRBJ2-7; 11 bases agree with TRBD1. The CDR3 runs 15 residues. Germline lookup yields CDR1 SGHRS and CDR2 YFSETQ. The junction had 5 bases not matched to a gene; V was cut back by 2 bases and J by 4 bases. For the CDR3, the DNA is TGCGCCAGCAGCTTAGGTGGGACAGGGGGTTACGAGCAGTACTTC. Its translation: CASSLGGTGGYEQYF.

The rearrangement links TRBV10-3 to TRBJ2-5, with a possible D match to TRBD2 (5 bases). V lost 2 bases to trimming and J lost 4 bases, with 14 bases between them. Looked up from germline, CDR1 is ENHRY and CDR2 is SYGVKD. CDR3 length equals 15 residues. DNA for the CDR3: TGTGCCATCAGTGAGGGACCTACTGCGGGAGAGACCCAGTACTTC. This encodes CAISEGPTAGETQYF.

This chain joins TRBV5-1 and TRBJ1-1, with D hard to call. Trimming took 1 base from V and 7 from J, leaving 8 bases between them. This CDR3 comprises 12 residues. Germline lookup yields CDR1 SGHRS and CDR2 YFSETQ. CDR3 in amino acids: CASSLSGYEAFF. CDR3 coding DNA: TGCGCCAGCAGCTTGTCAGGTTATGAAGCTTTCTTT.

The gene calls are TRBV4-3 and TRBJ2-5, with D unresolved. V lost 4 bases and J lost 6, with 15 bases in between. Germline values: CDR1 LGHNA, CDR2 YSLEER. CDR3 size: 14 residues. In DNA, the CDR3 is TGCGCCAGCAGCCCCCACACGGGTGGTAAGACCCAGTACTTC. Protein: CASSPHTGGKTQYF.

CDR3 region: CASSLSEKLFF. The CDR3 nucleotides are TGTGCCAGCAGTTTAAGTGAAAAACTGTTTTTT. The chain has TRBV28 and TRBJ1-4; no reliable D call. The CDR3 is 11 residues long. Germline V gives CDR1 MDHEN, CDR2 SYDVKM. The V end lost 2 bases, the J end lost 7 bases, and 2 bases lay between the germline ends. The full variable domain, its missing parts supplied by reference TRBV28 and TRBJ1-4, is DVKVTQSSRYLVKRTGEKVFLECVQDMDHENMFWYRQDPGLGLRLIYFSYDVKMKEKGDIPEGYSVSREKKERFSLILESASTNQTSMYLCASSLSEKLFFGSGTQLSVL.

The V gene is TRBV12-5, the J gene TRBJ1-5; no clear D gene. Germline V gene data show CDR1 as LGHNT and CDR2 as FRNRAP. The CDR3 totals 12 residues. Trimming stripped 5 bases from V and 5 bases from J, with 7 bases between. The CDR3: CASGRRDQPQHF. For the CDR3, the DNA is TGTGCTAGTGGTCGTAGAGATCAGCCCCAGCATTTT.

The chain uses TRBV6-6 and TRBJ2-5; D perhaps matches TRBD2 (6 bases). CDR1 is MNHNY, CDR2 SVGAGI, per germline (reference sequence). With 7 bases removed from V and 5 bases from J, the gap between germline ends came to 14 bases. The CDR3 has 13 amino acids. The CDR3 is CASNSGERETQYF. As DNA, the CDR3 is TGTGCCAGCAATTCGGGGGAAAGGGAGACCCAGTACTTC.

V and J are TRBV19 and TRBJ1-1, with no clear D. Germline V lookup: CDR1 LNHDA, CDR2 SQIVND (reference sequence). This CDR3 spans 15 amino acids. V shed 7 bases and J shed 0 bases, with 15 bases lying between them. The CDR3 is CASNIGSGMNTEAFF. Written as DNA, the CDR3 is TGTGCCAGTAATATCGGGAGCGGGATGAACACTGAAGCTTTCTTT.

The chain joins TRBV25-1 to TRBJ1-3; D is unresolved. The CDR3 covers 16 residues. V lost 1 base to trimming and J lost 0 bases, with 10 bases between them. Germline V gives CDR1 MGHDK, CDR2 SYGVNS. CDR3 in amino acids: CASSESRKSSGNTIYF. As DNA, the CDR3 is TGTGCCAGCAGTGAATCGCGTAAAAGCTCTGGAAACACCATATATTTT.

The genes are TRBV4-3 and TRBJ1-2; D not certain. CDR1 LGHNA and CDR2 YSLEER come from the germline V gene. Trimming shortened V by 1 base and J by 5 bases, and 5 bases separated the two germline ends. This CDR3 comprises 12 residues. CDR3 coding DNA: TGCGCCAGCAGCCAAGGGATGTATGGCTACACCTTC. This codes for CASSQGMYGYTF.